This T cell receptor beta chain derives from a study of CXCR3-negative and CXCR3-positive naive CD8 T cells. The CDR3 is 16 residues long. CDR1 and CDR2 (germline): LGHNA, YNFKEQ. The naive CD8+ gate required CD45RO-CCR7+CD27+CD95- phenotype. Findings and limits, study-wide: The study found comparably high diversity in both naive subsets and much lower diversity in memory CD8+ cells. Naive cells with CXCR3 showed TRB CDR3s that were more hydrophobic than those in CXCR3-negative naive cells. Similar TRBV-TRBJ usage characterized naive CXCR3-negative and CXCR3-positive cells; memory cells differed.

Carrying UMI labels, the TRB cDNA libraries were prepared through 5' RACE. TCRdb re-called the 5' RACE reads; every CDR3 protein appears as one record, without DNA. In all, the sample yields roughly 56,000 distinct CDR3 sequences. As for this clonotype: Its antigen remains unidentified.

The rearrangement links TRBV4-2 to TRBJ1-5; TCRdb designates TRBD1, a call that cannot be tested without DNA. The sequence was obtained from a human donor in good health. Some clones in this sample may be carry-over from other donors' samples. Sequencing was done on a sample of naive CXCR3- CD8+ T cells from blood. Subset specified: CD45RO-CCR7+CD27+CD95- naive CD8+ T cells lacking CXCR3 (TNR3-). This CDR3 reads CASSQDRRVENQPQHF.